These 32 T cell receptor beta chains came from one sample sequenced in a study of T cell responses to AZD1222 COVID-19 vaccine. Sequencing used immunoSEQ multiplex PCR; TCRdb keeps in-frame clones, though not all of them. This sample has about 190,000 clones, with about 90% found just once. Sequencing used peripheral blood, obtained on day 0 of MenACWY control vaccination. These receptors were collected from an adult in good health.

The rearrangement joins TRBV5-1 to TRBJ2-1; D is uncertain. CDR1 is SGHRS, CDR2 YFSETQ, per germline. The CDR3 has 19 residues. The V gene lost 0 bases and the J gene lost 3 bases, with 22 bases spanning the gap. The CDR3 nucleotides read TGCGCCAGCAGCTTGGATTATGGGCTGGCTGGCCAAAACTACAATGAGCAGTTCTTC. Amino acids: CASSLDYGLAGQNYNEQFF.

The chain combines TRBV29-1 with TRBJ2-1; 10 nucleotides align to TRBD1. The CDR3 has 14 amino acids. CDR1 and CDR2 (germline): SQVTM, ANQGSEA. V lost 6 bases and J lost 2; bases outside the gene matches: 4. The CDR3 bases are TGCAGCGTGCGGGACAGGGGAACCTACAATGAGCAGTTCTTC. This translates into CSVRDRGTYNEQFF.

The chain recombines TRBV5-1 with TRBJ1-6; D call uncertain. The CDR3 extends over 14 amino acids. The ends were cut back, 1 base at V and 7 bases at J, with 9 bases in the middle. The germline V gene encodes CDR1 SGHRS and CDR2 YFSETQ. This chain's CDR3 is CASSLQQPNSPLHF. CDR3 bases: TGCGCCAGCAGCTTGCAACAGCCCAATTCACCCCTCCACTTT.

The chain has TRBV12-3 or TRBV12-4 and TRBJ2-7, with D possibly matching TRBD1 (5 bases). Trimming cost V 6 bases and J 3 bases, with 12 bases left between them. This CDR3 comprises 13 residues. CDR3 region: CASSRNRNYEQYF. The CDR3 bases are TGTGCCAGCAGCAGAAACAGGAACTACGAGCAGTACTTC.

The CDR3 sequence is CASTPASAEQYF. CDR3 in DNA: TGTGCCAGCACCCCTGCTAGCGCCGAGCAGTACTTC. This chain uses TRBV7-2 with TRBJ2-7; possibly TRBD2 for D (6 bases). V shed 7 bases and J shed 6 bases, with 13 bases lying between them. CDR1 SGHTA and CDR2 FQGNSA come from the germline V gene. This CDR3 is 12 amino acids long.

The rearrangement links TRBV24-1 to TRBJ2-7, with D perhaps matching TRBD2 (6 bases). V lost 2 bases to trimming and J lost 2 bases, with 9 bases between them. The CDR3 spans 14 residues. The germline gives CDR1 KGHDR, CDR2 SFDVKD. Written as DNA, the CDR3 is TGTGCCACCAGTGATTCTCGGGAGACCTACGAGCAGTACTTC. Its protein is CATSDSRETYEQYF.

This clone was seen a handful of times. The chain has TRBV5-5 and TRBJ1-5; D is uncertain. The ends were cut back, 4 bases at V and 0 bases at J, with 11 bases in the middle. This CDR3 region has 15 residues. Germline assignment: CDR1 SGHKS and CDR2 YYEKEE (reference sequence). CDR3 bases: TGTGCCAGCAGCCTGACGGACCTTAGCAATCAGCCCCAGCATTTT. Protein product: CASSLTDLSNQPQHF.

CDR3 residues: CASSTRQAFNYGYTF. CDR3 nucleotides: TGTGCCAGCAGCACCCGACAGGCCTTTAACTATGGCTACACCTTC. The genes are TRBV7-9 and TRBJ1-2, with D possibly TRBD1 on 6 matching bases. Between the trimmed V and J ends, which lost 5 bases and 1 base, there was a span of 14 bases. The CDR3 spans 15 residues. The germline gives CDR1 SEHNR, CDR2 FQNEAQ (reference sequence).

This clone has a single count. The chain carries TRBV19 and TRBJ2-7; 11 bases align to TRBD2. Trimming took 3 bases from V and 2 from J; bases not matched to a gene: 9. This CDR3 has 17 amino acids. Germline V gives CDR1 LNHDA, CDR2 SQIVND (reference sequence). CDR3 nucleotides: TGTGCCAGTAGTATTTCGCTAGCGGGGGGAACTCCCTACGAGCAGTACTTC. It encodes CASSISLAGGTPYEQYF.

V gene TRBV10-3 combines with J gene TRBJ2-3, with TRBD2 matching over 9 bases. This CDR3 comprises 16 residues. V dropped 2 bases and J dropped 4; count of bases not matched to a gene: 7. In germline, CDR1 is ENHRY, CDR2 SYGVKD. This chain's CDR3 is CAISEQGGGAADTQYF. The CDR3 DNA reads as TGTGCCATCAGTGAGCAGGGCGGGGGGGCGGCAGATACGCAGTATTTT.

The CDR3 DNA reads TGTGCCAGCAACCTCGGGATGGGCGAGCAGTACTTC. Translating it yields CASNLGMGEQYF. The chain employs TRBV3-1 (or the pseudogene TRBV3-2) and TRBJ2-7; D might be TRBD2 (5 bases). The CDR3 spans 12 residues. V was cut by 7 bases and J by 6 bases, with 13 bases left in between. The germline V gene encodes CDR1 LGHDT and CDR2 YNNKEL (reference sequence).

Only one count was recorded for this clone. The V call is TRBV12-3 or TRBV12-4, the J call TRBJ1-4, with D uncertain. CDR3 size: 12 residues. The germline V and J ends were trimmed by 6 bases and 0 bases, with 2 bases remaining between them. The CDR3 region is CASRATNEKLFF. The CDR3 DNA follows: TGTGCCAGCAGAGCAACTAATGAAAAACTGTTTTTT.

The rearrangement joins TRBV27 to TRBJ1-1; unclear D gene. The CDR3 is made up of 15 amino acids. Germline loops: CDR1 MNHEY, CDR2 SMNVEV (reference sequence). Between the trimmed V and J ends, which lost 0 bases and 1 base, there was a span of 9 bases. The CDR3: CASSLSMGQNTEAFF. CDR3 sequence (DNA): TGTGCCAGCAGTTTATCGATGGGCCAGAACACTGAAGCTTTCTTT.

This chain uses TRBV11-2 with TRBJ2-7; 9 nucleotides line up with TRBD1. Looked up from germline, CDR1 is SGHAT and CDR2 is FQNNGV. The CDR3 has 15 amino acids. The V segment lost 4 bases and the J segment 4 bases; nucleotides outside the gene matches: 8. CDR3 amino acids: CASSSGQGSGYEQYF. CDR3 nucleotides: TGTGCCAGCAGCTCGGGACAGGGTAGCGGTTACGAGCAGTACTTC.

The chain employs TRBV28 and TRBJ1-2; 9 nucleotides line up with TRBD1. The CDR3 spans 15 residues. V was clipped by 2 bases and J by 4 bases; unmatched bases: 5. CDR1 is MDHEN, CDR2 SYDVKM, per germline. The CDR3: CASSLVQGASYGYTF. The CDR3 DNA is TGTGCCAGCAGTTTAGTACAGGGGGCAAGCTATGGCTACACCTTC.

This clone turned up a few times. J is TRBJ2-7 and V is TRBV18; D might be TRBD1 or TRBD2, each matching 6 bases. CDR3 length: 14 residues. Germline V gene sequence: CDR1 KGHSH, CDR2 LQKENI. The V end lost 3 bases, the J end lost 3 bases, and 12 bases lay between the germline ends. CDR3 loop: CASSPLGGFYEQYF. The CDR3 coding sequence is TGTGCCAGCTCACCTTTAGGGGGGTTCTACGAGCAGTACTTC.

The gene calls are TRBV19 and TRBJ2-1; 10 bases fit TRBD2. CDR1 is LNHDA and CDR2 is SQIVND in the germline V gene (reference sequence). The junction had 4 bases not matched to a gene; V was cut back by 4 bases and J by 7 bases. This CDR3 region has 14 residues. The CDR3 protein is CASSNSGGKNEQFF. CDR3 coding DNA: TGTGCCAGTAGTAATAGCGGGGGGAAGAATGAGCAGTTCTTC.

The V and J genes are TRBV2 and TRBJ1-3, with TRBD1 identical over 7 bases. V was clipped by 6 bases and J by 4 bases; unmatched bases: 3. Per the germline V gene, CDR1 is SNHLY and CDR2 is FYNNEI. The CDR3 has 13 residues. The CDR3 nucleotides are TGTGCCAGCAGAAACAGGGGAGGAAACACCATATATTTT. Translation: CASRNRGGNTIYF.

This clone was seen a few times. This chain links TRBV4-1 with TRBJ1-6; D perhaps matches TRBD1 (6 bases). V shed 4 bases and J shed 7 bases, with 8 bases lying between them. Germline values: CDR1 MGHRA, CDR2 YSYEKL. The CDR3 contains 13 residues. The CDR3 spells CASSLGQNSPLHF. The CDR3 DNA follows: TGCGCCAGCAGCCTTGGACAGAATTCACCCCTCCACTTT.

The rearrangement uses TRBV4-2 and TRBJ2-5, with a tentative D call TRBD2 (6 bases). The CDR3 covers 16 residues. V was shortened by 4 bases and J by 4 bases, with 19 bases between the two germline ends. The germline V gene has CDR1 LGHNA and CDR2 YNFKEQ. The CDR3 coding sequence is TGTGCCAGCAGCCCAGCCTTGGGAGGAGTTGGAGAGACCCAGTACTTC. Protein: CASSPALGGVGETQYF.

This clone came up many times. V gene TRBV14 combines with J gene TRBJ2-1; D remains ambiguous. The CDR3 covers 15 residues. Germline CDR1 reads SGHDN; CDR2 reads FVKESK. V lost 4 bases and J 4 bases, leaving 14 bases between the germline ends. The CDR3 reads CASSPFMLGYNEQFF. CDR3 nucleotides: TGTGCCAGCAGCCCCTTCATGTTGGGTTACAATGAGCAGTTCTTC.

The chain couples TRBV6-5 to TRBJ2-3; D is possibly TRBD2 (5 bases). Between the trimmed V and J ends, which lost 10 bases and 1 base, there was a span of 12 bases. The germline CDR1 and CDR2 sequences are MNHEY and SVGAGI. The CDR3 is made up of 13 amino acids. CDR3 sequence reads: CATRGSGTDTQYF. In nucleotides, the CDR3 is TGTGCCACCCGGGGTTCAGGCACAGATACGCAGTATTTT.

The chain combines TRBV14 with TRBJ2-7; 8 bases are a match to TRBD2. The length of the CDR3 is 14 residues. Trimming took 4 bases from V and 2 from J; bases not matched to a gene: 4. In germline, CDR1 is SGHDN, CDR2 FVKESK. The CDR3: CASSPQAGAYEQYF. Written as DNA, the CDR3 is TGTGCCAGCAGCCCTCAAGCGGGAGCCTACGAGCAGTACTTC.

In its sample, this clone was seen once. The chain carries TRBV6-5 and TRBJ2-7, with 10 bases fitting TRBD1. V gave up 8 bases and J gave up 3 bases; unmatched junction bases: 1. Germline CDR1 is MNHEY and CDR2 is SVGAGI. This CDR3 is built from 12 residues. CDR3 region: CASGDRGYEQYF. The CDR3, as DNA: TGTGCCAGCGGGGACAGGGGCTACGAGCAGTACTTC.

CDR3 sequence reads: CASSTPGQTYEQYF. The CDR3 coding sequence is TGTGCCAGTAGTACTCCGGGACAAACCTACGAGCAGTACTTC. The chain is built from TRBV19 and TRBJ2-7; possibly TRBD1 for D (6 bases). Germline values: CDR1 LNHDA, CDR2 SQIVND (reference sequence). The CDR3 loop spans 14 amino acids. Trimming left V 4 bases short and J 2 bases short, with 12 bases between.

CDR3 sequence reads: CASSAWTGGYTF. The CDR3 DNA reads as TGTGCCAGCAGCGCTTGGACAGGCGGCTACACCTTC. The J gene is TRBJ1-2, the V gene TRBV9; TRBD1 agrees at 7 bases. CDR3 length: 12 residues. Trimming cost V 3 bases and J 8 bases; bases outside gene matches: 4. CDR1 is SGDLS, CDR2 YYNGEE, per germline.

The sample holds one count of this clone. The CDR3 coding sequence is TGTGCCAGCAATAAGGGAGGAGAGACCCAGTACTTC. This encodes CASNKGGETQYF. The genes are TRBV12-3 or TRBV12-4 and TRBJ2-5; the D gene is possibly TRBD2 (6 bases). This CDR3 contains 12 residues. V lost 7 bases to trimming and J lost 4 bases, with 10 bases between them.

The chain has TRBV28 and TRBJ1-1, with 10 nucleotides matching TRBD1. CDR1 and CDR2 (germline): MDHEN, SYDVKM. The CDR3 contains 14 residues. J was trimmed by 5 bases and V by 5 bases; bases with no gene match: 5. CDR3: CASSETGGQTEAFF. The CDR3 DNA follows: TGTGCCAGCAGTGAGACAGGGGGCCAAACTGAAGCTTTCTTT. Using reference TRBV28 and TRBJ1-1 for the parts outside the CDR3, the full variable domain is DVKVTQSSRYLVKRTGEKVFLECVQDMDHENMFWYRQDPGLGLRLIYFSYDVKMKEKGDIPEGYSVSREKKERFSLILESASTNQTSMYLCASSETGGQTEAFFGQGTRLTVV.

The chain joins TRBV4-1 to TRBJ2-2; 10 bases are shared with TRBD1. Losses at the gene ends were 4 bases for V and 5 bases for J; bases not matched to a gene: 7. The CDR3 is 16 residues long. CDR1 is MGHRA, CDR2 YSYEKL, per germline. CDR3 bases: TGCGCCAGCAGCCCGCCGGGACAGGGGAGAACCGGGGAGCTGTTTTTT. Amino acid sequence: CASSPPGQGRTGELFF.

This clone was picked up one time. The V and J genes are TRBV3-1 (or the pseudogene TRBV3-2) and TRBJ2-7, with 13 bases aligning to TRBD2. There are 14 residues in the CDR3. V was clipped by 1 base and J by 9 bases; unmatched bases: 3. Germline CDR1 LGHDT, CDR2 YNNKEL (reference sequence). The CDR3 is CASSQGLAGGTQYF. The CDR3 nucleotides read TGTGCCAGCAGCCAAGGACTAGCGGGAGGTACGCAGTACTTC.

This chain uses TRBV14 with TRBJ2-7, with D perhaps assigned TRBD1 or TRBD2 (6 bases each). This CDR3 spans 16 amino acids. Trimming removed 9 bases at V and 3 bases at J, with 24 bases between. Germline V lookup: CDR1 SGHDN, CDR2 FVKESK. The CDR3 DNA follows: TGTGCCAGAGAGATAGGGGGGCGGCGCGACGACTACGAGCAGTACTTC. Amino acid sequence: CAREIGGRRDDYEQYF.

This chain uses TRBV7-2 with TRBJ2-1, with TRBD2 identical over 8 bases. This CDR3 has 15 amino acids. Germline V lookup: CDR1 SGHTA, CDR2 FQGNSA. V was pared by 0 bases and J by 5 bases, with 3 bases of the junction left unmatched. Here the CDR3 DNA reads TGTGCCAGCAGCTTAGCACTAGCGGTCAACAATGAGCAGTTCTTC. Protein sequence: CASSLALAVNNEQFF. The whole variable domain, remainder taken from reference TRBV7-2 and TRBJ2-1, is GAGVSQSPSNKVTEKGKDVELRCDPISGHTALYWYRQSLGQGLEFLIYFQGNSAPDKSGLPSDRFSAERTGGSVSTLTIQRTQQEDSAVYLCASSLALAVNNEQFFGPGTRLTVL.